This T cell receptor (beta chain) was captured in a study of long-term antiretroviral therapy in people with HIV. The CDR3 is made up of 14 amino acids. Germline V CDR1 and CDR2: LNHDA, SQIVND (reference sequence). V lost 3 bases, J lost 7 bases, and 13 bases lay in between. A v3.0 immunoSEQ assay was performed at survey level. Sequencing used immunoSEQ multiplex PCR; TCRdb keeps in-frame clones, though not all of them. This table has 20,000 to 25,000 clones, around nine tenths appearing once. Findings and caveats of the study: Diversity went up after ART and still fell short of transplant donor controls. Older ART regimens were possibly in use when the blood was collected between the mid-2000s and the late 2010s.

Points on this clone: Its matching antigen is unknown.

The sequences come from unsorted PBMCs, collected 0.2 years before starting antiretroviral therapy. V gene TRBV19 combines with J gene TRBJ1-5; D is undetermined. The TCR sequence derives from a man younger than 30 with HIV. The CDR3 sequence is CASSIKDYGQPQHF. The CDR3 DNA is TGTGCCAGTAGTATTAAAGATTACGGGCAGCCCCAGCATTTT.